The 17 T cell receptor beta chains below were found in one sample sequenced in a study of T-cell memory formation after mild COVID-19. Via MiXCR, TCRdb re-called the 5' RACE reads, giving one row per CDR3 protein. The profile shows about 160,000 distinct CDR3 sequences, roughly 28% of them singletons. The sequenced sample consisted of PBMCs or a T cell subset sorted from them (not recorded which). Receptor source: an adult woman who had mild COVID-19 (a few samples of this study predate the infection). Cell type and time point are not known.

The chain employs TRBV20-1 and TRBJ2-7, with D possibly being TRBD1 (6 bases). The germline gives CDR1 DFQATT, CDR2 SNEGSKA (reference sequence). Trimming removed 5 bases at V and 6 bases at J, with 11 bases between. CDR3 size: 11 residues. The CDR3 sequence is CSARQVAEQYF. The CDR3 DNA is TGCAGTGCTCGACAGGTGGCCGAGCAGTACTTC.

The gene calls are TRBV2 and TRBJ2-7; the D call may be TRBD1 or TRBD2 (5 bases each). V lost 4 bases and J lost 2, with 9 bases in between. Germline V gives CDR1 SNHLY, CDR2 FYNNEI. This CDR3 is 13 amino acids long. DNA for the CDR3: TGTGCCAGCAGTGGGGGACCCCCCTACGAGCAGTACTTC. This sequence encodes CASSGGPPYEQYF.

This clonotype turned up a few times. This chain links TRBV12-3 or TRBV12-4 with TRBJ2-2; D is ambiguous. The CDR3 spans 13 residues. The V gene lost 5 bases and the J gene lost 4 bases, with 8 bases spanning the gap. The chain's CDR3 is CASSQRSTGELFF. CDR3 nucleotides: TGTGCCAGCAGTCAGAGGAGCACCGGGGAGCTGTTTTTT.

This chain connects TRBV20-1 to TRBJ1-1; D unclear. The CDR3 runs to 14 residues. Trimming left V 1 base short and J 3 bases short, with 12 bases between. Germline CDR1 reads DFQATT; CDR2 reads SNEGSKA (reference sequence). The CDR3: CSARAPGRDTEAFF. The CDR3 nucleotides read TGCAGTGCTAGAGCTCCGGGAAGGGACACTGAAGCTTTCTTT.

This clonotype was detected only a few times. This chain connects TRBV5-5 to TRBJ2-3; D not resolved. The CDR3 length is 14 residues. The germline V gene encodes CDR1 SGHKS and CDR2 YYEKEE (reference sequence). The germline V and J ends were trimmed by 4 bases and 4 bases, with 13 bases remaining between them. The CDR3 here is CASSRSPDPDTQYF. The CDR3 coding sequence is TGTGCCAGCAGCCGGTCCCCGGACCCAGATACGCAGTATTTT.

This rearrangement joins TRBV6-5 to TRBJ2-5; 7 bases are a match to TRBD2. Losses at the gene ends were 3 bases for V and 3 bases for J; bases not matched to a gene: 7. This CDR3 spans 15 amino acids. The germline gives CDR1 MNHEY, CDR2 SVGAGI. In nucleotides, the CDR3 is TGTGCCAGCAGTTATGGCCTAGCGGATAAAGAGACCCAGTACTTC. Translating it yields CASSYGLADKETQYF.

There are many counts of this clonotype. The chain employs TRBV29-1 and TRBJ2-1; TRBD2 aligns across 8 bases. The CDR3 totals 15 residues. Looked up from germline, CDR1 is SQVTM and CDR2 is ANQGSEA. After removal of 0 bases from V and 9 bases from J, the junction contained 10 bases not matched to a gene. The CDR3 DNA reads as TGCAGCGTTGAAGATTTCCAGCGGGAGTACGGTGAGCAGTTCTTC. It codes for CSVEDFQREYGEQFF.

CDR3 nucleotide sequence: TGTGCCAGCAGCGCGCGACAGGAGCAGTACTTC. Amino acid sequence: CASSARQEQYF. The rearrangement links TRBV21-1 to TRBJ2-7; the tabulated D call, TRBD1, remains unverified against the DNA. TRBV21-1 constitutes a pseudogene. The CDR3 spans 11 residues.

This clonotype was detected a few times. This rearrangement joins TRBV10-3 to TRBJ1-2; the D is unclear. CDR3 length: 15 amino acids. The germline V gene encodes CDR1 ENHRY and CDR2 SYGVKD. Between the trimmed V and J ends, which lost 0 bases and 8 bases, there was a span of 16 bases. Written as DNA, the CDR3 is TGTGCCATCAGTGAGTCGGGAGGACTTGATGGCGGCTACACCTTC. It encodes CAISESGGLDGGYTF.

This chain links TRBV14 with TRBJ2-7; 8 bases line up with TRBD1. The germline gives CDR1 SGHDN, CDR2 FVKESK. J gave up 5 bases and V 10 bases, and 16 bases lay outside the gene matches. The CDR3 has 15 residues. Here the CDR3 reads CATCTARQGINEQYF. CDR3 coding DNA: TGTGCCACGTGCACCGCAAGACAGGGGATTAACGAGCAGTACTTC.

The chain combines TRBV2 with TRBJ2-7, with 11 bases aligning to TRBD2. CDR1 is SNHLY, CDR2 FYNNEI, per germline. The CDR3 has 16 residues. With V trimmed by 5 bases and J by 0 bases, 6 bases remained unmatched. CDR3 amino acids: CASSNPSGRSSYEQYF. The CDR3 nucleotides are TGTGCCAGCAGTAACCCTAGCGGGAGGTCCTCCTACGAGCAGTACTTC. Complete variable domain (other parts from reference TRBV2 and TRBJ2-7): EPEVTQTPSHQVTQMGQEVILRCVPISNHLYFYWYRQILGQKVEFLVSFYNNEISEKSEIFDDQFSVERPDGSNFTLKIRSTKLEDSAMYFCASSNPSGRSSYEQYFGPGTRLTVT.

The chain has TRBV9 and TRBJ2-1; a weak D match, TRBD2 (5 bases). Germline V lookup: CDR1 SGDLS, CDR2 YYNGEE. The CDR3 runs to 13 residues. V was cut by 0 bases and J by 7 bases, with 8 bases left in between. The CDR3 bases are TGTGCCAGCAGCGTAGGGACTGGGAATGAGCAGTTCTTC. It yields the protein CASSVGTGNEQFF.

This clonotype was seen more than once but under ten times. The rearrangement joins TRBV27 to TRBJ2-1; TRBD2 is a possible D gene (6 bases). This CDR3 is built from 15 residues. Trimming stripped 7 bases from V and 4 bases from J, with 17 bases between. Germline lookup yields CDR1 MNHEY and CDR2 SMNVEV (reference sequence). CDR3 sequence reads: CASNHGGAGYNEQFF. The DNA for the CDR3 is TGTGCCAGCAATCATGGTGGGGCGGGGTACAATGAGCAGTTCTTC.

This clonotype has just a few counts. The gene calls are TRBV11-3 and TRBJ2-5, with 8 bases lining up with TRBD2. Germline CDR1 reads SGHNT; CDR2 reads YENEEA. V trimming: 5 bases; J trimming: 1 base; junction bases outside the gene matches: 6. The CDR3 sequence is 15 residues long. The CDR3 spells CASSPREGPQETQYF. For the CDR3, the DNA is TGTGCCAGCAGCCCCCGGGAGGGGCCCCAAGAGACCCAGTACTTC.

This clonotype turned up a few times. The rearrangement links TRBV6-6 to TRBJ1-6; unclear D gene. V lost 3 bases, J lost 9 bases, and 15 bases lay in between. Germline CDR1 is MNHNY and CDR2 is SVGAGI (reference sequence). The CDR3 has 15 amino acids. Written as DNA, the CDR3 is TGTGCCAGCAGTTATACCCCACGGGAAGGTTCACCCCTCCACTTT. It translates to CASSYTPREGSPLHF.

The chain links TRBV12-3 or TRBV12-4 to TRBJ1-3; 8 bases fit TRBD1. V shed 4 bases, J shed 4 bases, and the junction held 6 bases outside the gene matches. This CDR3 has 15 residues. CDR3: CASSWQGAGGNTIYF. As DNA, the CDR3 is TGTGCCAGCAGTTGGCAGGGGGCTGGCGGAAACACCATATATTTT.

About this clonotype: The junction departs from germline at one end; a sequencing error may be responsible. V usage is TRBV5-1 and J usage is TRBJ2-1; D is ambiguous. The CDR3 is made up of 11 amino acids. The germline V gene encodes CDR1 SGHRS and CDR2 YFSETQ. The CDR3: CASSSHNEQFF. As DNA, the CDR3 is TGCGCCAGCAGCTCCCACAATGAGCAGTTCTTC.